Listed below are T cell receptor beta chains from one sample, sequenced in a study of type 1 regulatory T cells. Antigens for these TCRs are unknown. MiXCR was run by TCRdb on the reads, yielding one entry per CDR3 protein. The data hold 60,000 to 80,000 distinct CDR3 sequences, with about 60% observed a single time. The sample taken for sequencing was cultured T cells, either the whole culture or a sorted T cell fraction (not recorded which). The receptors were gathered from a human donor in good health. Both conserved end residues are part of each CDR3. D genes are given only for firm matches. A clone size is listed for some rows: how often the clone was seen (once, few, many), or a class if it is expanded.

clone_size	v_call	j_call	d_call	cdr3_nt	cdr3_aa
-	TRBV7-9	TRBJ2-3	-	TGTGCCAGCAGCTCCCGACTAGAAAGCACAGATACGCAGTATTTT	CASSSRLESTDTQYF
once	TRBV6-2/TRBV6-3	TRBJ2-7	-	TGTGCCAGCAGTTTACCAGAGTCCTCCTACGAGCAGTACTTC	CASSLPESSYEQYF
few	TRBV9	TRBJ2-3	-	TGTGCCAGCAGCGTTTTAGCAGAGCCTAGCACAGATACGCAGTATTTT	CASSVLAEPSTDTQYF
-	TRBV6-1	TRBJ1-5	-	TGTGCCAGCACCGGAGATGGGGGAATGGGGCCCCAGCATTTT	CASTGDGGMGPQHF
few	TRBV15	TRBJ2-5	TRBD1	TGTGCCACCAGCAGAACTATTACAGGGGAGGAGACCCAGTACTTC	CATSRTITGEETQYF
-	TRBV24-1	TRBJ2-2	TRBD1	TGTGCCACCAGTGATCCGGGACAGGGGACCACCGGGGAGCTGTTTTTT	CATSDPGQGTTGELFF
many	TRBV20-1	TRBJ2-1	TRBD2	TGCAGTGCTAGCGGACTAGCGGGAGAGCGAGGGATCAATGAGCAGTTCTTC	CSASGLAGERGINEQFF
few	TRBV4-1	TRBJ2-7	TRBD1	TGCGCCAGCAGCCTTGGGGACAGGGGTAAACTCTACGAGCAGTACTTC	CASSLGDRGKLYEQYF
-	TRBV7-3	TRBJ2-2	TRBD1	TGTGCCAGCAGCTTATTGCCAGGGGGCACCGGGGAGCTGTTTTTT	CASSLLPGGTGELFF
-	TRBV7-2	TRBJ2-5	-	TGTGCCAGCAGCTTAGGATCAGCGAGGGGGGCACAAAAGACCCAGTACTTC	CASSLGSARGAQKTQYF
few	TRBV20-1	TRBJ2-7	TRBD1	TGCAGTGCGACCGGACAGGGGTTATACGAGCAGTACTTC	CSATGQGLYEQYF
-	TRBV18	TRBJ2-5	-	TGTGCCAGCTCACTCGGGGTCCAAGAGACCCAGTACTTC	CASSLGVQETQYF
-	TRBV5-1	TRBJ2-4	-	TGCGCCAGCAGCCCGACGGGAGACGGGAACATTCAGTACTTC	CASSPTGDGNIQYF
-	TRBV18	TRBJ2-7	-	TGTGCCAGCTCACCTGATTACAGCTACGAGCAGTACTTC	CASSPDYSYEQYF
-	TRBV2	TRBJ2-2	-	TGTGCCAGCAAAGTTGGAACAATCCCGAACACCGGGGAGCTGTTTTTT	CASKVGTIPNTGELFF
-	TRBV10-3	TRBJ2-3	TRBD1	TGTGCCATCAGTGTCTCTCAGGGGGTGGAAGATACGCAGTATTTT	CAISVSQGVEDTQYF
-	TRBV25-1	TRBJ2-2	-	TGTGCCAGCGGACAATTTACCGGGGAGCTGTTTTTT	CASGQFTGELFF
-	TRBV28	TRBJ1-1	-	TGTGCCAGCAGTTCCCCCAGAGGGTCACCGAAGTCAGCTTTCTTT	CASSSPRGSPKSAFF
once	TRBV27	TRBJ2-5	TRBD1	TGTGCCAGCAGTCTCCTGGGACAGAGGGAAGAGACCCAGTACTTC	CASSLLGQREETQYF
many	TRBV6-6	TRBJ2-7	TRBD1	TGTGCCAGCAGTGGACAGGGCGGAAGGATCTACGAGCAGTACTTC	CASSGQGGRIYEQYF
few	TRBV29-1	TRBJ1-2	-	TGCAGCATACGGTCCGGGACCCCTTATGGCTACACCTTC	CSIRSGTPYGYTF
-	TRBV7-2	TRBJ2-2	TRBD1	TGTGCCAGCAGCTCCTCAGGGGGCTACAACACCGGGGAGCTGTTTTTT	CASSSSGGYNTGELFF
-	TRBV6-1	TRBJ2-2	-	TGTGCCAGCAGTGGTATAGGGAACACCGGGGAGCTGTTTTTT	CASSGIGNTGELFF
-	TRBV30	TRBJ2-4	TRBD2	TGTGCCTGGTCTTCGCGGGGGAACATTCAGTACTTC	CAWSSRGNIQYF
-	TRBV24-1	TRBJ2-1	TRBD2	TGTGCCACCAGTGATACGGGACTAGCGGGCTACAATGAGCAGTTCTTC	CATSDTGLAGYNEQFF
-	TRBV2	TRBJ2-1	-	TGTGCCAGCAGTGATAGTAGGGCTACTACCAATGAGCAGTTCTTC	CASSDSRATTNEQFF
-	TRBV20-1	TRBJ2-7	TRBD1	TGCAGTGCTAGACATGTGGGGACAGGGGGGTACGAGCAGTACTTC	CSARHVGTGGYEQYF
-	TRBV7-2	TRBJ2-5	TRBD2	TGTGCCAGCAGCTTAGTTCGACTAGCGGGTACCCAAGAGACCCAGTACTTC	CASSLVRLAGTQETQYF
-	TRBV27	TRBJ1-1	-	TGTGCCAGCAGTCTGGAATTGGGCTCCCTTGATGCTTTCTTT	CASSLELGSLDAFF
-	TRBV12-5	TRBJ2-2	TRBD2	TGTGCTAGTGGTATCGGGACTAGCGGGGCCACCGGGGAGCTGTTTTTT	CASGIGTSGATGELFF
-	TRBV2	TRBJ2-1	-	TGTGCCAGCAGTGAAAAACGGTTTAACAATGAGCAGTTCTTC	CASSEKRFNNEQFF
-	TRBV7-3	TRBJ1-4	TRBD1	TGTGCCAGCAGCTCCTTGCCGGGACAGGGACTATGTGCAACTAATGAAAAACTGTTTTTT	CASSSLPGQGLCATNEKLFF
few	TRBV9	TRBJ2-2	-	TGTGCCAGCAGCGTAGGAGGGGCCCCAAACACCGGGGAGCTGTTTTTT	CASSVGGAPNTGELFF
-	TRBV7-2	TRBJ2-7	-	TGTGCCAGCAGCTTAGAGGGGGGGACCTACGAGCAGTACTTC	CASSLEGGTYEQYF
few	TRBV10-3	TRBJ1-1	-	TGTGCCATCAGTCCGCAAGGAAACACTGAAGCTTTCTTT	CAISPQGNTEAFF
-	TRBV7-2	TRBJ2-1	-	TGTGCCAGCTCTTCGGAGGGATACAATGAGCAGTTCTTC	CASSSEGYNEQFF
-	TRBV27	TRBJ1-5	-	TGTGCCAGCAGTTCCACTCCCGAGGGGGGGCGAGGCAATCAGCCCCAGCATTTT	CASSSTPEGGRGNQPQHF
-	TRBV20-1	TRBJ2-1	TRBD2	TGCAGTGCTAGAGTCCTAGCGGCCTACAATGAGCAGTTCTTC	CSARVLAAYNEQFF
-	TRBV13	TRBJ1-3	-	TGTGCCAGCAGCCGTACCTCTGGAAACACCATATATTTT	CASSRTSGNTIYF
-	TRBV29-1	TRBJ1-4	TRBD1	TGCAGCGGGAAAGGACAGGAAAATGAAAAACTGTTTTTT	CSGKGQENEKLFF
few	TRBV20-1	TRBJ2-7	TRBD1	TGCAGTGCTAGCAGACAGGGGTACACCTACGAGCAGTACTTC	CSASRQGYTYEQYF
-	TRBV4-2	TRBJ2-1	-	TGTGCCAGCAGCCAAGGCGAGCAATACAATGAGCAGTTCTTC	CASSQGEQYNEQFF
few	TRBV27	TRBJ1-1	TRBD1	TGTGCCAGCAGTGGGGGACAGGGGTGGACTGAAGCTTTCTTT	CASSGGQGWTEAFF
-	TRBV30	TRBJ1-1	-	TGTGCCTGGAGTCGTTGGGGCAGCGACACTGAAGCTTTCTTT	CAWSRWGSDTEAFF
-	TRBV27	TRBJ2-2	TRBD2	TGTGCCAGCAGCAAACTAGCGGGAGGCTCATTCACCGGGGAGCTGTTTTTT	CASSKLAGGSFTGELFF
once	TRBV19	TRBJ2-7	-	TGTGCCAGTAGTATAGATCCTGTCGGCTCCTACGAGCAGTACTTC	CASSIDPVGSYEQYF
-	TRBV9	TRBJ2-1	-	TGTGCCAGCAGCGGAGGACACCCCATTCCACTGTTCTTC	CASSGGHPIPLFF
-	TRBV20-1	TRBJ2-3	-	TGCAGTGCCCATATCCGGAGGACCACTCGGGATACGCAGTATTTT	CSAHIRRTTRDTQYF
few	TRBV29-1	TRBJ2-3	-	TGCAGCGTGGCCCAACTAGGGGGCACAGATACGCAGTATTTT	CSVAQLGGTDTQYF
-	TRBV20-1	TRBJ2-4	-	TGCAGTGCTATAGACGATCCCAAAAACATTCAGTACTTC	CSAIDDPKNIQYF
few	TRBV20-1	TRBJ2-2	-	TGCAGTGCTAGGGGTCCTCAGGGGAGGGGCACCGGGGAGCTGTTTTTT	CSARGPQGRGTGELFF
few	TRBV20-1	TRBJ2-5	-	TGCAGTGGGGTTGGCACTCAAGAGACCCAGTACTTC	CSGVGTQETQYF
-	TRBV24-1	TRBJ2-2	TRBD2	TGTGCCACCAGTGCCATCCGGGGGGCTAGCGGGAGTTCCGGGGAGCTGTTTTTT	CATSAIRGASGSSGELFF
-	TRBV5-1	TRBJ1-1	-	TGCGCCAGCCGTCAAACGGCAGCGAACACTGAAGCTTTCTTT	CASRQTAANTEAFF
-	TRBV5-4	TRBJ2-1	-	TGTGCCAGCAGCTTCGAGAGACGGTCCTACAATGAGCAGTTCTTC	CASSFERRSYNEQFF
once	TRBV19	TRBJ2-6	-	TGTGCCAGTACCGGGACGGCCTCCTCTGGGGCCAACGTCCTGACTTTC	CASTGTASSGANVLTF
-	TRBV20-1	TRBJ2-5	TRBD2	TGCAGTGCTGGACTAGCGGGAGTCCAAGAGACCCAGTACTTC	CSAGLAGVQETQYF
-	TRBV7-2	TRBJ2-2	TRBD2	TGTGCCAGCAGCCCCGTTAGCGGGAGGGCAATTGCCGGGGAGCTGTTTTTT	CASSPVSGRAIAGELFF